This section outlines one TCR beta chain sequence together with its context. Its antigen remains unidentified. A single base separates this from a much larger clone, so it may be a read error. The germline V gene has CDR1 SGHAT and CDR2 FQNNGV. The CDR3 is made up of 15 amino acids. This sample is drawn from a study of lung T cells in sarcoidosis with Löfgren's syndrome. Study-wide findings and caveats: TRAV12-1 and TRBV2 were reportedly most expanded in Löfgren's patients. Multiple Löfgren's syndrome patients reportedly shared TRAV12-1 and TRBV2 CDR3 motifs.

MiXCR, applied by TCRdb to the reads, yields one record per CDR3 protein. The profile covers about 19,000 distinct CDR3 sequences, with roughly 22% appearing a single time and 4.1% taken by the ten largest. This chain uses TRBV11-2 with TRBJ2-3, with a possible D match to TRBD2 (6 bases). The sequenced sample was CD4+ T cells from PBMCs. The receptor was derived from a human donor with sarcoidosis (Löfgren's syndrome or another form), or a control subject (not recorded which). CDR3 region: CAGSSTRLDIDTQYF. Written as DNA, the CDR3 is TGTGCCGGCAGCTCCACCCGACTAGATATAGATACGCAGTATTTT.